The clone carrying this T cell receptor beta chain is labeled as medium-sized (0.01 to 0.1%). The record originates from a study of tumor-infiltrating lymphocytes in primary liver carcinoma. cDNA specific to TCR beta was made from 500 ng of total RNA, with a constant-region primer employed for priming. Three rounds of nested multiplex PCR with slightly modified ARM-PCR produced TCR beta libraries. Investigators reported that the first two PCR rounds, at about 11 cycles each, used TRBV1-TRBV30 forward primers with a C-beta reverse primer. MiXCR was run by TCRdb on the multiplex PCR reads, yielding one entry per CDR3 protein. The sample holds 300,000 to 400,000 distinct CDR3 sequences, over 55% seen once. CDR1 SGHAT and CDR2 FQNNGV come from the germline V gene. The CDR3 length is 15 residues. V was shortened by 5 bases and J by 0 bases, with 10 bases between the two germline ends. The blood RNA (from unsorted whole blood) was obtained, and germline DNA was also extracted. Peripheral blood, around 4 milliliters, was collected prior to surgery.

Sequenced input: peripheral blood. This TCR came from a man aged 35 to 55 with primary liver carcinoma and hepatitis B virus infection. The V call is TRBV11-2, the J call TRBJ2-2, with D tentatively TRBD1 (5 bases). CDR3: CASSVDTTNTGELFF. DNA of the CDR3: TGTGCCAGCAGCGTGGACACTACGAACACCGGGGAGCTGTTTTTT.